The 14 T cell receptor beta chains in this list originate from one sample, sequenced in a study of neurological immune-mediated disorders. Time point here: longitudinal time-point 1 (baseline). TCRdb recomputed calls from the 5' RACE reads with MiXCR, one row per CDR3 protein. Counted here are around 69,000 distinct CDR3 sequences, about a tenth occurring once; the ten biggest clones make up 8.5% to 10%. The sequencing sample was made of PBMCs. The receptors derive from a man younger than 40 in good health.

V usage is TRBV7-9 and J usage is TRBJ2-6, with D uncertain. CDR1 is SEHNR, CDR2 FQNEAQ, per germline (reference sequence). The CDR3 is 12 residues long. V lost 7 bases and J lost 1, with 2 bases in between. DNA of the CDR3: TGTGCCAGCAATTCTGGGGCCAACGTCCTGACTTTC. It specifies CASNSGANVLTF.

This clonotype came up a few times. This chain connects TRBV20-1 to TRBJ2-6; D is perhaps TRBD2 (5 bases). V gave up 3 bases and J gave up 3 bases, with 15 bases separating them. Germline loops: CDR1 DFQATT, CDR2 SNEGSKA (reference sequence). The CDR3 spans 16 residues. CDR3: CSASSPEGGGANVLTF. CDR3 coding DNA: TGCAGTGCTAGCAGCCCTGAGGGCGGTGGGGCCAACGTCCTGACTTTC.

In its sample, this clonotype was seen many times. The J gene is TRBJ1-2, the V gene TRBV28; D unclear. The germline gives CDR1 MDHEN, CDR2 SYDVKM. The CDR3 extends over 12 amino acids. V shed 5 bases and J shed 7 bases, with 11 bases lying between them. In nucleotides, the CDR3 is TGTGCCAGCAGTGCCCTGGGAGGTGGCTACACCTTC. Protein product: CASSALGGGYTF.

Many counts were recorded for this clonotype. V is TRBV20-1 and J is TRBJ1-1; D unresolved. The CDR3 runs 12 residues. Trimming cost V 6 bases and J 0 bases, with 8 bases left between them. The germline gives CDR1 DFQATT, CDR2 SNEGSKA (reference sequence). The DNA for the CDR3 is TGCAGTGCACCGACTATGAACACTGAAGCTTTCTTT. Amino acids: CSAPTMNTEAFF.

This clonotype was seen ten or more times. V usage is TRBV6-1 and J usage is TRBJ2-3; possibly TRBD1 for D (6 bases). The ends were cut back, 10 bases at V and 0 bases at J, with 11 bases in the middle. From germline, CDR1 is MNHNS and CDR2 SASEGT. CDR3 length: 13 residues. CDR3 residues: CATRTDSTDTQYF. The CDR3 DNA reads TGTGCCACAAGGACAGACAGCACAGATACGCAGTATTTT.

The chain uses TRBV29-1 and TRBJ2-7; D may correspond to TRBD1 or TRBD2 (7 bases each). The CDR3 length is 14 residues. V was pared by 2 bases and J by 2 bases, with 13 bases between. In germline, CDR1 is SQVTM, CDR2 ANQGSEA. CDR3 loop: CSVEMAGGAYEQYF. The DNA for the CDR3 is TGCAGCGTTGAAATGGCAGGGGGGGCCTACGAGCAGTACTTC.

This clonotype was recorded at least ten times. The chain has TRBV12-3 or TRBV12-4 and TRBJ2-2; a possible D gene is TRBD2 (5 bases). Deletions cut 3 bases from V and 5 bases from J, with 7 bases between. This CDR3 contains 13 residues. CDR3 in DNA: TGTGCCAGCAGTTTTGGGAGAACCGGGGAGCTGTTTTTT. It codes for CASSFGRTGELFF.

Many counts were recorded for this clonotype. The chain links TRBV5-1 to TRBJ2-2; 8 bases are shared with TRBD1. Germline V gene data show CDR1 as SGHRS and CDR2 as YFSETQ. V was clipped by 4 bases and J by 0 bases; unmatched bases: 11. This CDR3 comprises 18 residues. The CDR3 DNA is TGCGCCAGCAGCCCAAGTCCCGTACAGGGGGCGAACACCGGGGAGCTGTTTTTT. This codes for CASSPSPVQGANTGELFF.

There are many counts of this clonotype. The CDR3 DNA reads as TGTGCCAGCCACTGGACAGGGAACAATGAGCAGTTCTTC. Amino acid sequence: CASHWTGNNEQFF. V gene TRBV12-3 or TRBV12-4 combines with J gene TRBJ2-1; TRBD1 matches 8 bases. Trimming at V came to 8 bases and at J to 5 bases, leaving 5 bases not matched to a gene. The length of the CDR3 is 13 residues.

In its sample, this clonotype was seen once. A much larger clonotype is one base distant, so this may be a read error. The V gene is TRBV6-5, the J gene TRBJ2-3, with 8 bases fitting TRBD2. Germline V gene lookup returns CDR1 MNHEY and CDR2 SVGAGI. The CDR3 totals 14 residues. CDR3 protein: CASSLLADSYTHYF. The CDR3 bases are TGTGCCAGCAGTTTACTAGCGGACAGCTATACGCATTATTTT.

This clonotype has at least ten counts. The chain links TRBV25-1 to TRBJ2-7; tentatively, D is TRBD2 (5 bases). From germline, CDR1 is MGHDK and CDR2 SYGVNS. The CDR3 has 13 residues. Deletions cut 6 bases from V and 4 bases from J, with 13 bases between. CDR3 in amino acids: CASSREGMYEQYF. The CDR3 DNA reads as TGTGCCAGCAGCCGGGAAGGGATGTACGAGCAGTACTTC.

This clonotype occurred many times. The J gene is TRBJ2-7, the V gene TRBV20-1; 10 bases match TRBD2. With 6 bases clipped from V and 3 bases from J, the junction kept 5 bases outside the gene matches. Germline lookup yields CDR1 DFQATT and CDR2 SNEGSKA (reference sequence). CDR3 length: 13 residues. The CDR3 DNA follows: TGCAGTGCCGTGCCTAGCGGGAGCTACGAGCAGTACTTC. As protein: CSAVPSGSYEQYF.

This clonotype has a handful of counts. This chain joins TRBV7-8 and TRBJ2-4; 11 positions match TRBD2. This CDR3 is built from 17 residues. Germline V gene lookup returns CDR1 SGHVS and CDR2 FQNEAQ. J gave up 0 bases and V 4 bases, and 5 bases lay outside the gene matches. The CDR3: CASSYSGLAGAKNIQYF. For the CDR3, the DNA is TGTGCCAGCAGCTACTCCGGACTAGCGGGAGCCAAAAACATTCAGTACTTC.

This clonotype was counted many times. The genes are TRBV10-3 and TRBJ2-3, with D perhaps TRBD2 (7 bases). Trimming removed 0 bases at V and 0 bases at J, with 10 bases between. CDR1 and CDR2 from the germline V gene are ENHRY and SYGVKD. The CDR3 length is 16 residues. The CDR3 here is CAISESTGGSTDTQYF. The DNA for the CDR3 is TGTGCCATCAGTGAGTCGACGGGGGGCAGCACAGATACGCAGTATTTT.